One and the same sample provided the 10 T cell receptor beta chains below, sequenced in a study of cytotoxic CD8 clonotypes in ibrutinib-treated CLL. Only in-frame clones appear in the TCRdb table, and some are missing; sequencing was by immunoSEQ multiplex PCR. The table has a few hundred thousand clones, about 80% seen once. This material consisted of PBMCs, taken before ibrutinib treatment. The source of these receptors is a human donor with chronic lymphocytic leukemia.

The chain recombines TRBV15 with TRBJ2-1; TRBD1 might be the D (6 bases). The germline V and J ends were trimmed by 4 bases and 8 bases, with 9 bases remaining between them. The CDR3 is made up of 12 amino acids. The germline CDR1 and CDR2 sequences are LNHNV and YYDKDF (reference sequence). The DNA for the CDR3 is TGTGCCACCAGCAACAGGGTCGATGAGCAGTTCTTC. Its translation: CATSNRVDEQFF. Supplemented by reference TRBV15 and TRBJ2-1, the full variable domain reads DAMVIQNPRYQVTQFGKPVTLSCSQTLNHNVMYWYQQKSSQAPKLLFHYYDKDFNNEADTPDNFQSRRPNTSFCFLDIRSPGLGDTAMYLCATSNRVDEQFFGPGTRLTVL.

The chain links TRBV4-2 to TRBJ2-3, with D unresolved. The ends were cut back, 4 bases at V and 0 bases at J, with 20 bases in the middle. The CDR3 is 18 residues long. Germline V gene sequence: CDR1 LGHNA, CDR2 YNFKEQ. The CDR3 region has the DNA TGTGCCAGCAGCCCTACGGAACGCACAATGACTAGCACAGATACGCAGTATTTT. This translates into CASSPTERTMTSTDTQYF.

The chain combines TRBV11-3 with TRBJ1-3, with 10 bases that match TRBD1. Germline CDR1 reads SGHNT; CDR2 reads YENEEA. CDR3 length equals 13 residues. V trimming: 4 bases; J trimming: 7 bases; junction bases outside the gene matches: 1. DNA of the CDR3: TGTGCCAGCAGCTCGGGACAGGGGAACACCATATATTTT. It is translated as CASSSGQGNTIYF. The variable domain in full, completed from reference TRBV11-3 and TRBJ1-3, reads EAGVVQSPRYKIIEKKQPVAFWCNPISGHNTLYWYLQNLGQGPELLIRYENEEAVDDSQLPKDRFSAERLKGVDSTLKIQPAELGDSAVYLCASSSGQGNTIYFGEGSWLTVV.

This chain uses TRBV10-2 with TRBJ2-1; possible D gene TRBD2, 6 bases. The V end lost 10 bases, the J end lost 5 bases, and 18 bases lay between the germline ends. CDR1 and CDR2 (germline): WSHSY, SAAADI. The CDR3 is 14 residues long. Written as DNA, the CDR3 is TGCGCCACCCAGCTAGCGCCGGTTAACAATGAGCAGTTCTTC. This sequence encodes CATQLAPVNNEQFF.

CDR3: CASKAGTSGYNEQFF. CDR3 nucleotides: TGTGCCAGCAAGGCCGGGACTAGCGGATACAATGAGCAGTTCTTC. This chain joins TRBV6-5 and TRBJ2-1, with 11 bases aligning to TRBD2. Trimming at V came to 7 bases and at J to 4 bases, leaving 6 bases not matched to a gene. CDR3 size: 15 residues. In germline, CDR1 is MNHEY, CDR2 SVGAGI.

The chain carries TRBV6-5 and TRBJ1-1, with D perhaps TRBD1 (5 bases). CDR3 size: 13 residues. V was cut by 5 bases and J by 3 bases, with 10 bases left in between. Germline loops: CDR1 MNHEY, CDR2 SVGAGI. The CDR3: CASSNQGDTEAFF. CDR3 in DNA: TGTGCCAGCAGTAATCAGGGTGACACTGAAGCTTTCTTT.

This chain joins TRBV9 and TRBJ1-4, with 9 bases aligning to TRBD1. J gave up 5 bases and V 0 bases, and 8 bases lay outside the gene matches. The CDR3 has 17 residues. Germline values: CDR1 SGDLS, CDR2 YYNGEE. CDR3 sequence: CASSVAPTGTGNEKLFF. CDR3 nucleotide sequence: TGTGCCAGCAGCGTAGCCCCAACCGGGACAGGGAATGAAAAACTGTTTTTT.

V usage is TRBV27 and J usage is TRBJ2-7; 9 bases agree with TRBD1. With V trimmed by 2 bases and J by 7 bases, 15 bases remained unmatched. Germline V gene lookup returns CDR1 MNHEY and CDR2 SMNVEV (reference sequence). CDR3 size: 17 residues. CDR3 protein: CASSLDLRDREMGEQYF. For the CDR3, the DNA is TGTGCCAGCAGTTTAGACCTCCGGGACAGGGAAATGGGGGAGCAGTACTTC.

This clone was counted a few times. The chain joins TRBV6-1 to TRBJ1-2; 7 bases map to TRBD1. Trimming removed 0 bases from V and 4 bases from J; junction bases left unmatched: 2. This CDR3 has 14 amino acids. CDR1 is MNHNS and CDR2 is SASEGT in the germline V gene. The CDR3 sequence: CASSEAGQLYGYTF. The CDR3 coding sequence is TGTGCCAGCAGTGAAGCGGGACAGCTCTATGGCTACACCTTC.

The V and J genes are TRBV27 and TRBJ2-2; D not certain. Germline V gene data show CDR1 as MNHEY and CDR2 as SMNVEV (reference sequence). The CDR3 consists of 12 residues. Between the trimmed V and J ends, which lost 4 bases and 6 bases, there was a span of 6 bases. CDR3 loop: CASSWSPGELFF. The CDR3 nucleotides read TGTGCCAGCAGTTGGTCCCCCGGGGAGCTGTTTTTT.